Presented here are 18 T cell receptor beta chains from one specimen sequenced in a study of T cell clonotyping in hematopoietic cell transplantation. Here immunoSEQ multiplex PCR was the method, and the copy in TCRdb shows in-frame clones only, minus some. The table includes just over 8,500 clones, approximately 85% detected once. Sequencing was performed on PBMCs, taken 180 days after allogeneic stem cell transplant. These receptors came from a female patient aged 25-39 years who had an allogeneic stem cell transplant, so the T cells may come from the graft donor. Some clones in this sample may be carry-over from other donors' samples.

This clone was seen a handful of times. The rearrangement links TRBV4-3 to TRBJ1-4, with 8 bases matching TRBD1. J lost 0 bases, V lost 3 bases, and 9 bases had no gene match. This CDR3 has 18 residues. Germline loops: CDR1 LGHNA, CDR2 YSLEER. The CDR3 DNA sequence: TGCGCCAGCAGCCAGTTGACAGGGGCTATAGCAACTAATGAAAAACTGTTTTTT. Amino acids: CASSQLTGAIATNEKLFF.

The chain carries TRBV30 and TRBJ2-3, with unresolved D. With 0 bases removed from V and 6 bases from J, the gap between germline ends came to 10 bases. Germline V gene sequence: CDR1 GTSNPN, CDR2 SVGIG (reference sequence). The CDR3 extends over 13 amino acids. The CDR3 DNA is TGTGCCTGGAGTGTACATAGGTTCGATACGCAGTATTTT. Translating it yields CAWSVHRFDTQYF.

By share of the sample, this clone is medium-sized (0.01 to 0.1%). The CDR3 coding sequence is TGTGCCAGCAGATTATGGGACTCAGATACGCAGTATTTT. It yields the protein CASRLWDSDTQYF. The rearrangement uses TRBV6-5 and TRBJ2-3; the D gene is possibly TRBD2 (6 bases). CDR3 length equals 13 residues. Germline CDR1 is MNHEY and CDR2 is SVGAGI. V dropped 6 bases and J dropped 4 bases, with 11 bases sitting between them.

The J gene is TRBJ2-7, the V gene TRBV6-5; 7 nucleotides agree with TRBD1. J gave up 3 bases and V 6 bases, and 5 bases lay outside the gene matches. This CDR3 comprises 13 residues. Germline V gene data show CDR1 as MNHEY and CDR2 as SVGAGI. The CDR3 spells CASRAGQDYEQYF. The DNA for the CDR3 is TGTGCCAGCAGGGCCGGACAGGACTACGAGCAGTACTTC.

V and J are TRBV5-1 and TRBJ1-2, with D possibly being TRBD1 (5 bases). Trimming pared 6 bases from V and 2 bases from J, leaving 17 bases between. The CDR3 is made up of 15 amino acids. The V gene's germline CDR1 is SGHRS and CDR2 YFSETQ. CDR3 nucleotides: TGCGCCAGCACCCCCCGAGGCAGGGAGAACTATGGCTACACCTTC. Its protein is CASTPRGRENYGYTF.

V usage is TRBV2 and J usage is TRBJ2-7; D possibly corresponds to TRBD1 (6 bases). Germline CDR1 and CDR2: SNHLY and FYNNEI. Trimming took off 7 bases at V and 3 bases at J, with 13 bases between the two ends. This CDR3 contains 13 residues. CDR3 nucleotide sequence: TGTGCCAGCACAGAGAGGGGGTTCTACGAGCAGTACTTC. Protein sequence: CASTERGFYEQYF.

This clone was counted once. The CDR3 protein is CASSKGRSGYTF. The CDR3 nucleotides read TGTGCCAGCAGCAAGGGGAGAAGTGGCTACACCTTC. V gene TRBV7-2 combines with J gene TRBJ1-2; D is perhaps TRBD1 (5 bases). Trimming removed 5 bases at V and 7 bases at J, with 11 bases between. The CDR3 loop spans 12 amino acids. Germline CDR1 and CDR2: SGHTA and FQGNSA.

J is TRBJ1-6 and V is TRBV18; 10 nucleotides line up with TRBD1. The CDR3 spans 15 residues. Looked up from germline, CDR1 is KGHSH and CDR2 is LQKENI. The V segment lost 2 bases and the J segment 7 bases; nucleotides outside the gene matches: 2. The CDR3 is CASSPTGQGNSPLHF. Written as DNA, the CDR3 is TGTGCCAGCTCACCAACGGGACAGGGGAATTCACCCCTCCACTTT.

This clone showed up just a few times. The rearrangement joins TRBV10-3 to TRBJ1-1; D not resolved. V lost 4 bases to trimming and J lost 7 bases, with 10 bases between them. CDR1 and CDR2 (germline): ENHRY, SYGVKD. The CDR3 spans 12 residues. The CDR3 protein is CAISGVLGEAFF. The CDR3 coding sequence is TGTGCCATCAGTGGGGTTTTGGGTGAAGCTTTCTTT.

This clone appeared once. The chain links TRBV30 to TRBJ1-2, with 10 bases identical to TRBD1. Germline values: CDR1 GTSNPN, CDR2 SVGIG (reference sequence). V lost 4 bases to trimming and J lost 8 bases; unmatched junction nucleotides: 13. The CDR3 runs 15 residues. The CDR3 region is CAWIPSGTGVHGYTF. CDR3 nucleotides: TGTGCCTGGATCCCCTCCGGGACAGGGGTGCACGGCTACACCTTC.

The V and J genes are TRBV27 and TRBJ1-2; D unclear. The CDR3 is 13 amino acids. Trimming removed 8 bases from V and 8 bases from J, with 18 bases in between. CDR1 is MNHEY, CDR2 SMNVEV, per germline (reference sequence). The CDR3 nucleotides read TGTGCCAGCGCCCTGGTACCGGGTGTGGGCTACACCTTC. It yields the protein CASALVPGVGYTF.

This sequence joins TRBV7-9 and TRBJ1-4; 7 bases line up with TRBD1. Trimming cost V 4 bases and J 4 bases; bases outside gene matches: 9. The length of the CDR3 is 16 residues. CDR1 SEHNR and CDR2 FQNEAQ come from the germline V gene (reference sequence). In DNA, the CDR3 is TGTGCCAGCAGCTGGACAGCGCAGGGGGTTAATGAAAAACTGTTTTTT. The encoded protein is CASSWTAQGVNEKLFF.

The genes are TRBV9 and TRBJ2-3; 8 bases agree with TRBD2. CDR1 is SGDLS, CDR2 YYNGEE, per germline. The CDR3 is 16 residues long. Unmatched junction bases numbered 6, after V lost 1 base and J lost 2 bases. CDR3 amino acids: CASSVRHGGATDTQYF. CDR3 nucleotides: TGTGCCAGCAGCGTACGTCACGGGGGGGCCACAGATACGCAGTATTTT.

This chain joins TRBV9 and TRBJ1-1; D perhaps matches TRBD1 (5 bases). The CDR3 consists of 14 residues. The ends were cut back, 0 bases at V and 1 base at J, with 7 bases in the middle. Germline V gene lookup returns CDR1 SGDLS and CDR2 YYNGEE. CDR3 coding DNA: TGTGCCAGCAGCGTAGCCCAGGGGAACACTGAAGCTTTCTTT. It encodes CASSVAQGNTEAFF.

This chain joins TRBV7-6 and TRBJ2-6; D is possibly TRBD1 or TRBD2 (5 bases each). CDR3 size: 17 residues. Germline V gene data show CDR1 as SGHVS and CDR2 as FNYEAQ. V dropped 4 bases and J dropped 0 bases, with 13 bases sitting between them. CDR3 amino acids: CASSYRDGLSGANVLTF. The CDR3 DNA sequence: TGTGCCAGCAGCTACCGGGACGGCCTCTCTGGGGCCAACGTCCTGACTTTC.

The chain employs TRBV6-5 and TRBJ1-2; D not resolved. Germline lookup yields CDR1 MNHEY and CDR2 SVGAGI. Deletions cut 6 bases from V and 4 bases from J, with 12 bases between. The CDR3 runs to 13 residues. The CDR3 sequence: CASSRALSYGYTF. CDR3 in DNA: TGTGCCAGCAGCCGGGCCCTTTCCTATGGCTACACCTTC.

The chain joins TRBV4-1 to TRBJ2-5, with D maybe TRBD2 (5 bases). The J call is uncertain, as TRBJ2-7 better fits the DNA end. This CDR3 is built from 13 residues. CDR1 is MGHRA and CDR2 is YSYEKL in the germline V gene. The CDR3 loop is CASSHGEGYEQYF. CDR3 coding DNA: TGCGCCAGCAGCCACGGGGAAGGCTACGAGCAGTACTTC.

V is TRBV5-1 and J is TRBJ1-3, with 7 bases identical to TRBD1. Germline CDR1 SGHRS, CDR2 YFSETQ. The CDR3 covers 18 residues. The junction had 14 bases not matched to a gene; V was cut back by 5 bases and J by 0 bases. CDR3 DNA sequence: TGCGCCAGCAGTTTGAAACCGGGACAGATAGACTCTGGAAACACCATATATTTT. Translation gives CASSLKPGQIDSGNTIYF.